This T cell receptor (beta chain) emerged from a study of cytomegalovirus exposure and HLA in healthy donors. The V gene's germline CDR1 is SNHLY and CDR2 FYNNEI. Unmatched junction bases numbered 2, after V lost 6 bases and J lost 4 bases. The CDR3 covers 12 residues. 13 Jbeta primers and 60 Vbeta primers were used for the PCR. Libraries were prepared by immunoSEQ multiplex PCR; TCRdb keeps only in-frame clonotypes and omits some of them. Of some 220,000 clones in the sample, 75% to 85% were seen once. This TCR was recovered from a woman aged 55-70 years in good health and CMV-seropositive. This chain uses TRBV2 with TRBJ2-5, with 7 bases matching TRBD2. Sequencing used PBMCs. In nucleotides, the CDR3 is TGTGCCAGCAGCAGCGGGGTAGAGACCCAGTACTTC. The encoded protein is CASSSGVETQYF. Combining the CDR3 with reference TRBV2 and TRBJ2-5 gives the whole variable domain EPEVTQTPSHQVTQMGQEVILRCVPISNHLYFYWYRQILGQKVEFLVSFYNNEISEKSEIFDDQFSVERPDGSNFTLKIRSTKLEDSAMYFCASSSGVETQYFGPGTRLLVL.